Following are 25 T cell receptor beta chains from one sample sequenced in a study of radiation and T cells in renal cell carcinoma. Time point denoted: baseline pretreatment blood. Indicated treatment: 15 Gy SBRT to primary tumor, nephrectomy 4 weeks later. Profiled with immunoSEQ multiplex PCR; TCRdb holds only in-frame clones, not every one. Of roughly 130,000 clones listed, approximately 90% are singletons. Sequenced here: blood, sampled from a patient whose treatment included radiotherapy and nephrectomy. These TCRs come from a woman aged 45 to 65 with renal cell carcinoma.

The genes are TRBV7-6 and TRBJ1-2, with 7 nucleotides matching TRBD1. The CDR3 is 16 residues long. J lost 5 bases, V lost 1 base, and 10 bases had no gene match. Germline assignment: CDR1 SGHVS and CDR2 FNYEAQ. The DNA of the CDR3 is TGTGCCAGCAGCTTAGTGGCCGGGTGGGACAGATATGGCTACACCTTC. Its translation: CASSLVAGWDRYGYTF.

The chain employs TRBV6-1 and TRBJ2-7, with 12 bases aligning to TRBD1. With 6 bases clipped from V and 2 bases from J, the junction kept 5 bases outside the gene matches. CDR1 and CDR2 (germline): MNHNS, SASEGT. This CDR3 contains 15 residues. The CDR3 sequence: CASSPGTGGTYEQYF. In DNA form, the CDR3 reads TGTGCCAGCAGCCCCGGGACAGGGGGCACCTACGAGCAGTACTTC.

This chain joins TRBV5-8 and TRBJ1-1; 9 bases line up with TRBD1. CDR3 length equals 15 residues. The junction had 11 bases not matched to a gene; V was cut back by 4 bases and J by 7 bases. Germline V gene lookup returns CDR1 SGHTS and CDR2 YDEGEE. For the CDR3, the DNA is TGTGCCAGCAGCCGCGGGACAGGGTGGATCGGTGAAGCTTTCTTT. It translates to CASSRGTGWIGEAFF.

The chain recombines TRBV2 with TRBJ1-5; D is undetermined. The ends were cut back, 6 bases at V and 3 bases at J, with 9 bases in the middle. Germline CDR1 SNHLY, CDR2 FYNNEI. The length of the CDR3 is 13 residues. CDR3 nucleotides: TGTGCCAGCAGGGCAGGACTCAATCAGCCCCAGCATTTT. Encoded protein: CASRAGLNQPQHF.

This clone was counted many times. The CDR3 region is CASSYRGTGGSFNEKLFF. The DNA of the CDR3 is TGTGCCAGCAGTTACCGTGGGACAGGGGGCAGTTTTAATGAAAAACTGTTTTTT. The chain combines TRBV6-9 with TRBJ1-4; TRBD1 agrees at 12 bases. The CDR3 contains 18 residues. With V trimmed by 3 bases and J by 4 bases, 9 bases remained unmatched. Germline assignment: CDR1 MNHGY and CDR2 SVAAGI.

The chain couples TRBV6-5 to TRBJ2-7; unclear D gene. V lost 2 bases and J 7 bases, leaving 6 bases between the germline ends. CDR1 and CDR2 (germline): MNHEY, SVGAGI. CDR3 length equals 11 residues. In DNA form, the CDR3 reads TGTGCCAGCAGTTACAGGGTAGAGCAGTACTTC. Translated: CASSYRVEQYF.

This rearrangement joins TRBV11-2 to TRBJ2-1; 7 positions match TRBD1. The CDR3 is 14 residues long. V dropped 5 bases and J dropped 4; count of bases not matched to a gene: 5. Per germline, CDR1 SGHAT and CDR2 FQNNGV. The CDR3 protein is CASSQGTAYNEQFF. The DNA of the CDR3 is TGTGCCAGCAGCCAAGGGACAGCTTACAATGAGCAGTTCTTC.

The chain uses TRBV21-1 and TRBJ2-7; TRBD1, the table's D call, was not compared with the DNA. TRBV21-1 is noted as a pseudogene. CDR3 length: 13 amino acids. The CDR3 sequence is CASGPRGEYEQYF. The CDR3 DNA reads as TGTGCCAGCGGCCCCAGGGGAGAATACGAGCAGTACTTC.

This chain links TRBV6-6 with TRBJ1-2; D is ambiguous. CDR1 MNHNY and CDR2 SVGAGI come from the germline V gene (reference sequence). This CDR3 region has 12 residues. V was trimmed by 2 bases and J by 7 bases, leaving 8 bases between them. In nucleotides, the CDR3 is TGTGCCAGCAGTTACCCCTTTGGTGGCTACACCTTC. This sequence encodes CASSYPFGGYTF.

V usage is TRBV7-2 and J usage is TRBJ1-2; a weak D match, TRBD1 (6 bases). Germline assignment: CDR1 SGHTA and CDR2 FQGNSA. The V and J ends lost 1 base and 9 bases respectively, with 12 bases between them. This CDR3 has 13 residues. The DNA of the CDR3 is TGTGCCAGCAGCTTAGAAACAGGGTCCAGCTACACCTTC. This sequence encodes CASSLETGSSYTF.

This clone was observed once. This rearrangement joins TRBV2 to TRBJ2-7; perhaps TRBD1 as D (6 bases). The CDR3 is 15 residues long. V lost 6 bases to trimming and J lost 0 bases, with 15 bases between them. CDR1 and CDR2 from the germline V gene are SNHLY and FYNNEI. CDR3 residues: CASRLDSYISYEQYF. The CDR3 coding sequence is TGTGCCAGCAGATTGGACAGCTACATCTCCTACGAGCAGTACTTC.

J is TRBJ2-5 and V is TRBV5-1, with 8 bases aligning to TRBD1. The junction had 7 bases not matched to a gene; V was cut back by 4 bases and J by 5 bases. CDR1 and CDR2 (germline): SGHRS, YFSETQ. The CDR3 sequence is 14 residues long. The CDR3 here is CASSMDRVGETQYF. CDR3 sequence (DNA): TGCGCCAGCAGCATGGACAGGGTGGGGGAGACCCAGTACTTC.

V is TRBV2 and J is TRBJ2-3; D gene unclear. The germline gives CDR1 SNHLY, CDR2 FYNNEI. V lost 3 bases, J lost 5 bases, and 12 bases lay in between. The CDR3 loop spans 14 amino acids. The CDR3 loop reads CASSDRLVGDTQYF. DNA of the CDR3: TGTGCCAGCAGTGATAGACTGGTCGGAGATACGCAGTATTTT.

The chain links TRBV5-4 to TRBJ2-3, with no clear D. CDR1 is SGHNT, CDR2 YYREEE, per germline (reference sequence). The CDR3 length is 15 residues. Trimming took 3 bases from V and 2 from J, leaving 13 bases between them. The CDR3 DNA follows: TGTGCCAGCAGCTCGTTGGGCGGTGTCACAGATACGCAGTATTTT. This translates into CASSSLGGVTDTQYF.

The chain joins TRBV7-2 to TRBJ1-2, with a tentative D call TRBD1 (6 bases). The CDR3 contains 14 residues. Germline assignment: CDR1 SGHTA and CDR2 FQGNSA. V dropped 3 bases and J dropped 8 bases, with 16 bases sitting between them. The CDR3 coding sequence is TGTGCCAGCAGCTTGGACAGTTCCGCAGCGGGCTACACCTTC. Protein: CASSLDSSAAGYTF.

This chain uses TRBV6-6 with TRBJ1-1; weak D call: TRBD1 (5 bases). Germline values: CDR1 MNHNY, CDR2 SVGAGI (reference sequence). Trimming removed 2 bases from V and 10 bases from J, with 11 bases in between. The length of the CDR3 is 12 residues. CDR3 in amino acids: CASSYGTIGAFF. CDR3 bases: TGTGCCAGCAGTTACGGGACGATCGGAGCTTTCTTT.

The rearrangement uses TRBV5-6 and TRBJ2-1, with D hard to call. The germline V and J ends were trimmed by 4 bases and 1 base, with 12 bases remaining between them. The CDR3 totals 15 residues. Germline CDR1 is SGHDT and CDR2 is YYEEEE. CDR3: CASSPFSRSYNEQFF. The DNA of the CDR3 is TGTGCCAGCAGCCCGTTCTCTCGGTCCTACAATGAGCAGTTCTTC.

The chain joins TRBV20-1 to TRBJ2-1; unclear D gene. The germline gives CDR1 DFQATT, CDR2 SNEGSKA (reference sequence). V was shortened by 3 bases and J by 6 bases, with 6 bases between the two germline ends. The CDR3 has 11 amino acids. The CDR3 nucleotides read TGCAGTGCTAGGAGTAGCAATGAGCAGTTCTTC. Its protein product is CSARSSNEQFF.

This rearrangement joins TRBV19 to TRBJ1-2, with D hard to call. Looked up from germline, CDR1 is LNHDA and CDR2 is SQIVND (reference sequence). The ends were cut back, 7 bases at V and 7 bases at J, with 25 bases in the middle. The CDR3 totals 16 residues. CDR3 coding DNA: TGTGCCAGTATTCCAACGAAGTCGGACCCCTGGATTGGCTACACCTTC. Translation: CASIPTKSDPWIGYTF.

The rearrangement joins TRBV19 to TRBJ2-2, with 10 bases fitting TRBD1. Germline V CDR1 and CDR2: LNHDA, SQIVND (reference sequence). The trim removed 9 bases at V and 7 bases at J, leaving 11 bases unmatched. This CDR3 contains 15 residues. The CDR3 coding sequence is TGTGCCAGCAGCTCCCTGACAGGGGGCCTCGGGGAGCTGTTTTTT. This codes for CASSSLTGGLGELFF.

The chain links TRBV6-5 to TRBJ1-1; D may be TRBD1 (6 bases). This CDR3 comprises 14 residues. Germline CDR1 MNHEY, CDR2 SVGAGI. V lost 2 bases, J lost 5 bases, and 12 bases lay in between. The CDR3 here is CASSYSGGTTEAFF. The CDR3 DNA is TGTGCCAGCAGTTACAGCGGGGGCACAACTGAAGCTTTCTTT.

This clone came up a few times. V usage is TRBV7-9 and J usage is TRBJ1-1; the D gene is possibly TRBD1 (6 bases). The CDR3 is 13 residues long. Germline-derived CDR1 and CDR2 are SEHNR and FQNEAQ (reference sequence). Trimming stripped 5 bases from V and 2 bases from J, with 9 bases between. The CDR3 DNA follows: TGTGCCAGCAGCCAACAGGGAAACACTGAAGCTTTCTTT. It codes for CASSQQGNTEAFF.

The genes are TRBV5-1 and TRBJ2-7; 15 bases line up with TRBD2. CDR1 SGHRS and CDR2 YFSETQ come from the germline V gene. V dropped 4 bases and J dropped 5; count of bases not matched to a gene: 13. This CDR3 spans 18 amino acids. DNA of the CDR3: TGCGCCAGCAGCCATAAGGGACTAGCGGGGGGAGATATCGACGAGCAGTACTTC. Protein product: CASSHKGLAGGDIDEQYF.

Comments on this clone: Within the sample, other DNA sequences also encode this same CDR3. The chain couples TRBV5-4 to TRBJ2-5; D gene uncertain. Germline CDR1 is SGHNT and CDR2 is YYREEE (reference sequence). This CDR3 is 14 amino acids long. Trimming left V 0 bases short and J 1 base short, with 7 bases between. CDR3 loop: CASSLAGIQETQYF. In nucleotides, the CDR3 is TGTGCCAGCAGCTTGGCTGGGATCCAAGAGACCCAGTACTTC. The full variable domain, rest sourced from reference TRBV5-4 and TRBJ2-5, is ETGVTQSPTHLIKTRGQQVTLRCSSQSGHNTVSWYQQALGQGPQFIFQYYREEENGRGNFPPRFSGLQFPNYSSELNVNALELDDSALYLCASSLAGIQETQYFGPGTRLLVL.

This chain joins TRBV27 and TRBJ2-1; TRBD1 matches 10 bases. Germline loops: CDR1 MNHEY, CDR2 SMNVEV (reference sequence). Losses at the gene ends were 5 bases for V and 4 bases for J; bases not matched to a gene: 17. This CDR3 is 19 amino acids long. The CDR3 nucleotides are TGTGCCAGCAGTCGTCTATACCCGGGACAGGGGAATAAGTACAATGAGCAGTTCTTC. Translating gives CASSRLYPGQGNKYNEQFF.